The rows below give T cell receptor beta chains drawn from one sample of a study of type 1 regulatory T cells. TCRdb recomputed calls from the reads with MiXCR, one row per CDR3 protein. Of approximately 100,000 distinct CDR3 sequences in the sample, 30% to 35% were seen once. Source material: CD4+ T cells, either the whole sample or a sorted fraction (not recorded which). The receptors here all came from a human donor in good health. Each CDR3 is given with its conserved first and last residue. Fields, in order: J gene, clone size, D gene, V gene, CDR3 protein, CDR3 DNA. D genes are given only for firm matches. Clone size, where shown, is once, few, many, or a class for clones that have expanded.

j_gene: TRBJ2-1; abundance: NA; d_gene: TRBD2; v_gene: TRBV5-1; CDR3aa: CASSRLAGTSGRPSYNEQFF; CDR3nt: TGCGCCAGCAGCAGACTCGCCGGGACTAGCGGGAGGCCTTCCTACAATGAGCAGTTCTTC
j_gene: TRBJ1-2; abundance: NA; d_gene: NA; v_gene: TRBV14; CDR3aa: CASSQDLVYGYTF; CDR3nt: TGTGCCAGCAGCCAAGATCTCGTGTATGGCTACACCTTC
j_gene: TRBJ2-2; abundance: few; d_gene: TRBD2; v_gene: TRBV5-1; CDR3aa: CASSHRTSGSETGELFF; CDR3nt: TGCGCCAGCAGCCACCGGACTAGCGGGAGTGAGACCGGGGAGCTGTTTTTT
j_gene: TRBJ2-5; abundance: NA; d_gene: NA; v_gene: TRBV5-1; CDR3aa: CASSLEGMETQYF; CDR3nt: TGCGCCAGCAGCTTGGAAGGGATGGAGACCCAGTACTTC
j_gene: TRBJ2-3; abundance: few; d_gene: NA; v_gene: TRBV10-3; CDR3aa: CAISGQGSTDTQYF; CDR3nt: TGTGCCATCAGTGGGCAGGGAAGCACAGATACGCAGTATTTT
j_gene: TRBJ2-2; abundance: few; d_gene: NA; v_gene: TRBV6-1; CDR3aa: CAGSKEIGTGELFF; CDR3nt: TGTGCCGGAAGTAAGGAGATAGGCACCGGGGAGCTGTTTTTT
j_gene: TRBJ2-3; abundance: NA; d_gene: TRBD2; v_gene: TRBV20-1; CDR3aa: CSARVTGGSTDTQYF; CDR3nt: TGCAGTGCTAGAGTTACGGGAGGCAGCACAGATACGCAGTATTTT
j_gene: TRBJ2-3; abundance: few; d_gene: TRBD1; v_gene: TRBV9; CDR3aa: CASSAQGESSTDTQYF; CDR3nt: TGTGCCAGCAGCGCCCAGGGGGAGAGTAGCACAGATACGCAGTATTTT
j_gene: TRBJ1-6; abundance: NA; d_gene: NA; v_gene: TRBV7-6; CDR3aa: CASSLGQAQSSPLHF; CDR3nt: TGTGCCAGCAGCTTAGGGCAGGCACAAAGTTCACCCCTCCACTTT
j_gene: TRBJ1-1; abundance: few; d_gene: TRBD1; v_gene: TRBV7-2; CDR3aa: CASSPGTGGILGTEAFF; CDR3nt: TGTGCCAGCAGCCCCGGGACAGGGGGTATTCTCGGCACTGAAGCTTTCTTT
j_gene: TRBJ2-1; abundance: few; d_gene: NA; v_gene: TRBV5-1; CDR3aa: CASSQDPRVSSYNEQFF; CDR3nt: TGCGCCAGCAGCCAAGACCCTAGGGTGAGCTCCTACAATGAGCAGTTCTTC
j_gene: TRBJ1-5; abundance: NA; d_gene: NA; v_gene: TRBV19; CDR3aa: CASSTVGNQPQHF; CDR3nt: TGTGCCAGTAGTACGGTCGGGAATCAGCCCCAGCATTTT
j_gene: TRBJ2-1; abundance: few; d_gene: TRBD2; v_gene: TRBV20-1; CDR3aa: CSARKSGRPYNEQFF; CDR3nt: TGCAGTGCTCGGAAAAGCGGGAGACCCTACAATGAGCAGTTCTTC
j_gene: TRBJ1-3; abundance: NA; d_gene: NA; v_gene: TRBV5-5; CDR3aa: CASSSESRNTIYF; CDR3nt: TGTGCCAGCAGCTCCGAGAGCAGAAACACCATATATTTT
j_gene: TRBJ2-1; abundance: once; d_gene: NA; v_gene: TRBV19; CDR3aa: CASKDAGLGSYNEQFF; CDR3nt: TGTGCCAGTAAAGACGCAGGGTTAGGTTCCTACAATGAGCAGTTCTTC
j_gene: TRBJ1-3; abundance: NA; d_gene: NA; v_gene: TRBV7-2; CDR3aa: CASSPAGRGTNTIYF; CDR3nt: TGTGCCAGCAGCCCGGCGGGGAGAGGAACAAACACCATATATTTT
j_gene: TRBJ1-2; abundance: NA; d_gene: NA; v_gene: TRBV4-1; CDR3aa: CASSQDPGGSYGYTF; CDR3nt: TGCGCCAGCAGCCAAGATCCCGGGGGCAGCTATGGCTACACCTTC
j_gene: TRBJ2-3; abundance: NA; d_gene: NA; v_gene: TRBV20-1; CDR3aa: CSASEDTQYF; CDR3nt: TGCAGTGCTAGCGAAGATACGCAGTATTTT
j_gene: TRBJ2-1; abundance: NA; d_gene: NA; v_gene: TRBV5-6; CDR3aa: CASSLGELRLAGNEQFF; CDR3nt: TGTGCCAGCAGCTTGGGGGAACTCCGCCTAGCCGGGAATGAGCAGTTCTTC
j_gene: TRBJ2-5; abundance: many; d_gene: TRBD1; v_gene: TRBV7-9; CDR3aa: CASSGQGETQYF; CDR3nt: TGTGCCAGCAGCGGACAGGGCGAGACCCAGTACTTC
j_gene: TRBJ2-3; abundance: NA; d_gene: NA; v_gene: TRBV27; CDR3aa: CASSVERGADTQYF; CDR3nt: TGTGCCAGCTCCGTGGAACGCGGGGCAGATACGCAGTATTTT
j_gene: TRBJ2-7; abundance: NA; d_gene: NA; v_gene: TRBV7-2; CDR3aa: CASSPKGGLPVFPYEQYF; CDR3nt: TGTGCCAGCAGCCCAAAGGGGGGACTCCCCGTTTTTCCCTACGAGCAGTACTTC
j_gene: TRBJ2-5; abundance: NA; d_gene: TRBD1; v_gene: TRBV14; CDR3aa: CASSQGDSRTQYF; CDR3nt: TGTGCCAGCAGCCAAGGGGACAGCAGGACCCAGTACTTC
j_gene: TRBJ2-3; abundance: NA; d_gene: NA; v_gene: TRBV5-6; CDR3aa: CASSLGDTQYF; CDR3nt: TGTGCCAGCAGCTTGGGAGATACGCAGTATTTT
j_gene: TRBJ2-7; abundance: few; d_gene: NA; v_gene: TRBV5-6; CDR3aa: CASSRTPTTSYEQYF; CDR3nt: TGTGCCAGCAGCCGTACGCCAACCACGAGCTACGAGCAGTACTTC
j_gene: TRBJ2-7; abundance: few; d_gene: TRBD1; v_gene: TRBV28; CDR3aa: CASSSPPGQGNFYEQYF; CDR3nt: TGTGCCAGCAGTTCCCCCCCAGGACAGGGTAACTTCTACGAGCAGTACTTC
j_gene: TRBJ1-2; abundance: NA; d_gene: NA; v_gene: TRBV5-4; CDR3aa: CASILEPSALGYTF; CDR3nt: TGTGCCAGCATCCTTGAGCCGTCGGCCCTTGGCTACACCTTC
j_gene: TRBJ2-5; abundance: few; d_gene: TRBD1; v_gene: TRBV20-1; CDR3aa: CSAREGTGWQETQYF; CDR3nt: TGCAGTGCTAGAGAGGGGACAGGGTGGCAAGAGACCCAGTACTTC
j_gene: TRBJ2-5; abundance: few; d_gene: TRBD2; v_gene: TRBV12-3/TRBV12-4; CDR3aa: CASSFKAGGRETQYF; CDR3nt: TGTGCCAGCAGTTTCAAGGCGGGAGGAAGGGAGACCCAGTACTTC
j_gene: TRBJ1-3; abundance: NA; d_gene: NA; v_gene: TRBV3-1; CDR3aa: CASSQDSGPPRGNTIYF; CDR3nt: TGTGCCAGCAGCCAAGATTCGGGGCCACCGAGAGGAAACACCATATATTTT
j_gene: TRBJ1-1; abundance: NA; d_gene: NA; v_gene: TRBV6-2/TRBV6-3; CDR3aa: CASVNDGAKREAFF; CDR3nt: TGTGCCAGCGTCAACGACGGGGCCAAAAGGGAAGCTTTCTTT
j_gene: TRBJ2-5; abundance: many; d_gene: TRBD1; v_gene: TRBV11-2; CDR3aa: CASSIAWTGLETQYF; CDR3nt: TGTGCCAGCAGCATTGCTTGGACAGGGCTAGAGACCCAGTACTTC
j_gene: TRBJ2-3; abundance: NA; d_gene: NA; v_gene: TRBV7-2; CDR3aa: CASSPTGSDTQYF; CDR3nt: TGTGCCAGCAGCCCCACAGGGTCGGATACGCAGTATTTT
j_gene: TRBJ2-6; abundance: NA; d_gene: NA; v_gene: TRBV18; CDR3aa: CASSPINQVPGANILTF; CDR3nt: TGTGCCAGCTCACCAATCAATCAGGTTCCTGGGGCCAACATCCTGACTTTC
j_gene: TRBJ2-3; abundance: NA; d_gene: TRBD2; v_gene: TRBV4-1; CDR3aa: CASSQRAGATDTQYF; CDR3nt: TGCGCCAGCAGCCAAAGAGCGGGGGCCACAGATACGCAGTATTTT
j_gene: TRBJ1-5; abundance: few; d_gene: NA; v_gene: TRBV28; CDR3aa: CASSLSSGPQQPQHF; CDR3nt: TGTGCCAGCAGTTTATCGTCAGGGCCCCAACAGCCCCAGCATTTT
j_gene: TRBJ2-3; abundance: NA; d_gene: TRBD2; v_gene: TRBV2; CDR3aa: CASKRLAGGSTDTQYF; CDR3nt: TGTGCCAGCAAGAGACTAGCGGGAGGGAGCACAGATACGCAGTATTTT
j_gene: TRBJ2-7; abundance: NA; d_gene: NA; v_gene: TRBV11-2; CDR3aa: CASSFPGTVNEQYF; CDR3nt: TGTGCCAGCAGCTTTCCCGGGACCGTGAACGAGCAGTACTTC
j_gene: TRBJ2-1; abundance: few; d_gene: NA; v_gene: TRBV5-4; CDR3aa: CASSLAPRGEQFF; CDR3nt: TGTGCCAGCAGCTTGGCCCCTAGAGGTGAGCAGTTCTTC
j_gene: TRBJ2-3; abundance: NA; d_gene: NA; v_gene: TRBV21-1; CDR3aa: CASSRTDSTDTQYF; CDR3nt: TGTGCCAGCAGCAGGACTGATAGCACAGATACGCAGTATTTT